The T cell receptor beta chain under discussion was sequenced for a study of beta chain features in type 1 diabetes. As every portion of the isolated RNA was reverse transcribed, the sequencing read expressed TCRB transcripts. The data were produced by immunoSEQ multiplex PCR, yet TCRdb's version contains in-frame clones alone and is incomplete. Here the sample spans around 250,000 clones, roughly 20% being singletons. This CDR3 comprises 13 residues. Germline assignment: CDR1 GTSNPN and CDR2 SVGIG (reference sequence). V shed 5 bases and J shed 7 bases, with 15 bases lying between them. General study findings and limits: Type 1 diabetes patients had TCRB CDR3s that were shorter (moderately but significantly so) in all four CD4+ subsets.

In its sample, this clone was seen a few times. Its target is unknown. The chain uses TRBV30 and TRBJ2-1; a weak D match, TRBD1 (6 bases). The receptor was isolated from a woman aged 40-49 years with type 1 diabetes. The sequencing input was naive CD4+ T cells from blood. For the CDR3, the DNA is TGTGCCTGGGGGGGCGAGAGAGCTAATGAGCAGTTCTTC. It translates to CAWGGERANEQFF.